One sample yielded the 13 T cell receptor beta chains listed below, sequenced in a study of cytomegalovirus exposure and HLA in healthy donors (dated by TCRdb to about 2017). Library construction relied on the immunoSEQ multiplex PCR assay. The multiplex PCR relied on a mix of 60 forward primers for TCR Vbeta segments and 13 reverse primers for TCR Jbeta segments. TCRdb limited this immuneACCESS table to in-frame rearrangements with V and J called. A share of clones is missing; checked studies link under half to unresolved V genes, and the rest is unexplained. The sample data list approximately 89,000 clones, and around 68% of these were observed just once. 1.2% of the sample rests with the top ten. The sequencing sample was made of PBMCs. The receptors were sampled from a female donor in good health and CMV-seronegative.

The chain carries TRBV19 and TRBJ2-1, with 12 bases lining up with TRBD1. The germline CDR1 and CDR2 sequences are LNHDA and SQIVND (reference sequence). The CDR3 totals 16 residues. Trimming cost V 6 bases and J 7 bases; bases outside gene matches: 10. The CDR3 is CASRRPGQGAVNEQFF. CDR3 sequence (DNA): TGTGCCAGTAGACGGCCGGGACAGGGGGCAGTAAATGAGCAGTTCTTC.

The chain couples TRBV7-2 to TRBJ2-3; D unclear. The CDR3 is 13 residues long. Germline V lookup: CDR1 SGHTA, CDR2 FQGNSA. With 5 bases removed from V and 2 bases from J, the gap between germline ends came to 8 bases. The CDR3 region has the DNA TGTGCCAGCAGCCTAACCCCCACAGATACGCAGTATTTT. Encoded protein: CASSLTPTDTQYF.

The chain is built from TRBV9 and TRBJ1-1; no clear D gene. The CDR3 length is 12 residues. V lost 4 bases, J lost 4 bases, and 8 bases lay in between. CDR1 is SGDLS, CDR2 YYNGEE, per germline. The CDR3 DNA is TGTGCCAGCAGCAGTTTCGGCACTGAAGCTTTCTTT. It is translated as CASSSFGTEAFF.

This chain connects TRBV30 to TRBJ1-5; tentative D call: TRBD1 (5 bases). V lost 3 bases and J 7 bases, leaving 16 bases between the germline ends. This CDR3 comprises 14 residues. The V gene's germline CDR1 is GTSNPN and CDR2 SVGIG (reference sequence). The CDR3 bases are TGTGCCTGGAGGGGGCGGGGGGGAGAGCAGCCCCAGCATTTT. Protein sequence: CAWRGRGGEQPQHF.

This clone was found a few times. The chain carries TRBV30 and TRBJ1-2; D gene unclear. Trimming took off 1 base at V and 8 bases at J, with 14 bases between the two ends. This CDR3 is 13 amino acids long. Looked up from germline, CDR1 is GTSNPN and CDR2 is SVGIG (reference sequence). The CDR3 here is CAWSEFSARGYTF. DNA of the CDR3: TGTGCCTGGAGTGAATTCTCAGCTAGGGGCTACACCTTC.

The chain uses TRBV5-4 and TRBJ2-5, with 9 positions matching TRBD2. V was pared by 1 base and J by 5 bases, with 6 bases of the junction left unmatched. The CDR3 totals 15 residues. Per the germline V gene, CDR1 is SGHNT and CDR2 is YYREEE (reference sequence). As DNA, the CDR3 is TGTGCCAGCAGCTTGCCCGGACTAGCGAAGGAGACCCAGTACTTC. Amino acids: CASSLPGLAKETQYF.

This clone was seen only a few times. V is TRBV14 and J is TRBJ2-7, with D unresolved. The CDR3 is 13 residues long. CDR1 is SGHDN and CDR2 is FVKESK in the germline V gene. Between the trimmed V and J ends, which lost 4 bases and 3 bases, there was a span of 10 bases. The CDR3 sequence: CASSPYLGYEQYF. CDR3 in DNA: TGTGCCAGCAGCCCCTATCTTGGCTACGAGCAGTACTTC.

This clone was detected only a few times. This chain links TRBV11-2 with TRBJ2-2; the D gene is possibly TRBD2 (6 bases). The germline V gene encodes CDR1 SGHAT and CDR2 FQNNGV. Trimming removed 7 bases at V and 5 bases at J, with 17 bases between. CDR3 length equals 15 residues. The CDR3 coding sequence is TGTGCCAGCATGCCCACCGGGCGGGGTACCGGGGAGCTGTTTTTT. This translates into CASMPTGRGTGELFF.

A few counts support this clone. Sequence at one end of the junction differs from germline and may be a read error. The sample has other DNA sequences that encode this CDR3 too. The chain uses TRBV29-1 and TRBJ2-1; 10 nucleotides line up with TRBD2. The germline V gene has CDR1 SQVTM and CDR2 ANQGSEA. CDR3 size: 14 residues. The CDR3 here is CSATKRGGYNEQFF. CDR3 DNA sequence: TGCAGCGCAACCAAGCGGGGGGGCTACAATGAGCAATTCTTC.

V usage is TRBV7-2 and J usage is TRBJ2-1; D call uncertain. Germline V lookup: CDR1 SGHTA, CDR2 FQGNSA. Trimming took off 5 bases at V and 15 bases at J, with 20 bases between the two ends. There are 13 residues in the CDR3. The CDR3 is CASSPGWPNTGFF. In nucleotides, the CDR3 is TGTGCCAGCAGCCCCGGCTGGCCCAATACGGGGTTCTTC.

The J gene is TRBJ2-3, the V gene TRBV7-9; D unclear. The CDR3 runs to 14 residues. Germline CDR1 is SEHNR and CDR2 is FQNEAQ (reference sequence). Trimming shortened V by 0 bases and J by 0 bases, and 4 bases separated the two germline ends. The CDR3 protein is CASSLARSTDTQYF. The CDR3 region has the DNA TGTGCCAGCAGCTTAGCGCGGAGCACAGATACGCAGTATTTT.

This clone has only a few counts. The chain is built from TRBV4-2 and TRBJ2-5; 7 bases agree with TRBD2. V lost 4 bases, J lost 1 base, and 3 bases stayed unmatched. The CDR3 has 14 residues. CDR1 LGHNA and CDR2 YNFKEQ come from the germline V gene. CDR3 protein: CASSPGTTQETQYF. CDR3 in DNA: TGTGCCAGCAGCCCGGGGACTACCCAAGAGACCCAGTACTTC.

As to this clone: The junction differs from germline at one of its ends, possibly a read error. This chain connects TRBV7-9 to TRBJ2-2; possible D gene TRBD1, 6 bases. This CDR3 contains 17 residues. Per the germline V gene, CDR1 is SEHNR and CDR2 is FQNEAQ (reference sequence). The CDR3 sequence: CSSTPSTGTKNTGELFF. Here the CDR3 DNA reads TGTTCCAGCACCCCTTCCACCGGGACAAAAAACACCGGGGAGCTGTTTTTT.